This T cell receptor beta chain was retrieved from a study of T cells expressing NK-cell markers. Study-wide context: Serological testing identified most of the eight sequenced donors as HCMV-seropositive and one as seronegative.

The CDR3 length is 17 residues. Germline loops: CDR1 LGHDT, CDR2 YNNKEL (reference sequence). Beta-chain TCR cDNA was generated via 5'RACE template switching with UMIs. TCRdb re-called the 5' RACE reads and gives one entry per CDR3 protein, without DNA. This specimen shows over 150,000 distinct CDR3 sequences; the ten leading clones hold around 37%. Study-level points and caveats: HCMV specificity was not established for the expanded NKG2C+ T cell clones.

Of note for this clonotype: Its antigen is undetermined.

Specimen: blood T cells: a sorted CD56 or NKG2C T cell subset, CD4+ or CD8+ T cells, or bulk PBMC T cells (not recorded which). The rearrangement uses TRBV3-1 and TRBJ2-1; lacking DNA, the TRBD2 call made by TCRdb goes unchecked. The sequence derives from a woman in her forties or fifties in good health. The CDR3 sequence is CASSGRWDSSSYNEQFF.